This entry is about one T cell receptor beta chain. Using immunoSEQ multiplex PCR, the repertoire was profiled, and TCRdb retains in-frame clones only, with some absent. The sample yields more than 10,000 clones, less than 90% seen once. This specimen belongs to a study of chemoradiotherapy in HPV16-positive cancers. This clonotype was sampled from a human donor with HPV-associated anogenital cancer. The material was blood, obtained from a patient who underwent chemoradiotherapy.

The CDR3 bases are TGCGCCAGCAGCTTGGAAGGGACAGGGCATGGCTACACCTTC. The encoded protein is CASSLEGTGHGYTF. The chain combines TRBV5-1 with TRBJ1-2; 9 bases fit TRBD1. The ends lost 0 bases at V and 6 bases at J; junction bases unmatched: 3. The CDR3 runs 14 residues. CDR1 is SGHRS and CDR2 is YFSETQ in the germline V gene.